Below, 2 T cell receptor beta chains from the same sample are listed, as sequenced in a study of beta chain features in type 1 diabetes. The authors reverse transcribed all of the isolated RNA, so sequencing captured expressed TCRB transcripts. Profiled with immunoSEQ multiplex PCR; TCRdb holds only in-frame clones, not every one. This sample has a few hundred thousand clones; more than 13% occur once, and the top ten carry 0.015% to 0.02%. Their antigens remain unidentified. Findings of the study overall: Shorter TCRB CDR3s, moderately but significantly so, marked every one of the four CD4+ subsets in Type 1 diabetes patients.

Sample: naive CD4+ T cells from blood. Receptors originate from a man aged 30 to 39 with type 1 diabetes.

V gene TRBV5-5 combines with J gene TRBJ2-1, with 11 bases that match TRBD2. The trim removed 1 base at V and 7 bases at J, leaving 4 bases unmatched. Germline CDR1 is SGHKS and CDR2 is YYEKEE (reference sequence). The CDR3 runs 15 residues. For the CDR3, the DNA is TGTGCCAGCAGCTTGTTTAGCGGGAGGGGAAATGAGCAGTTCTTC. Protein sequence: CASSLFSGRGNEQFF.

This clone occurred a few times. V gene TRBV7-2 combines with J gene TRBJ2-1; weak D call: TRBD1 (5 bases). The CDR3 extends over 13 amino acids. Germline V gene lookup returns CDR1 SGHTA and CDR2 FQGNSA. Trimming removed 4 bases at V and 4 bases at J, with 8 bases between. In DNA form, the CDR3 reads TGTGCCAGCAGCTACGACAGTTACAATGAGCAGTTCTTC. Translated, it gives CASSYDSYNEQFF.